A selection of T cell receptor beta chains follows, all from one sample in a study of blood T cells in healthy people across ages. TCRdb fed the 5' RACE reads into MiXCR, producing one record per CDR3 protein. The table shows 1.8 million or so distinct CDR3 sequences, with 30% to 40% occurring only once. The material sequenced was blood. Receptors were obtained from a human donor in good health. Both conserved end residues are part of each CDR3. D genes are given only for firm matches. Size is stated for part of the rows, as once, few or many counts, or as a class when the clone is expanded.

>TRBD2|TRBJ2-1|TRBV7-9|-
CASSLGLAGVRNEQFF
TGTGCCAGCAGCTTAGGGCTAGCGGGGGTCCGCAATGAGCAGTTCTTC
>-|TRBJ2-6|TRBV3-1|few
CASSDRPYSGANVLTF
TGTGCCAGCAGCGACAGACCCTACTCTGGGGCCAACGTCCTGACTTTC
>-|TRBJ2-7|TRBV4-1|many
CASSQVLSFPSYEQYF
TGCGCCAGCAGCCAAGTCCTTTCCTTTCCTTCCTACGAGCAGTACTTC
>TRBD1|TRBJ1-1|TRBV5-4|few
CASSGWDSYGTEAFF
TGTGCCAGCAGCGGCTGGGACAGCTATGGCACTGAAGCTTTCTTT
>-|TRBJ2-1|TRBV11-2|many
CASSRPTTYPYEQFF
TGTGCCAGCAGCCGACCGACGACCTACCCTTATGAGCAGTTCTTC
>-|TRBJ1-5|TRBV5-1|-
CASSLAGNSNQPQHF
TGCGCCAGCAGCTTGGCCGGGAATAGCAATCAGCCCCAGCATTTT
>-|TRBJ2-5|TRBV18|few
CASSPAGAGETQYF
TGTGCCAGCTCACCAGCCGGCGCGGGAGAGACCCAGTACTTC
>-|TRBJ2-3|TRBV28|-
CASSWGSAGPTTDTPYF
TGTGCCAGCAGTTGGGGGTCTGCGGGGCCAACCACAGATACGCCGTATTTT
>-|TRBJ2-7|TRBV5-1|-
CASSFPPGEQYF
TGCGCCAGCAGCTTCCCGCCCGGGGAGCAGTACTTC
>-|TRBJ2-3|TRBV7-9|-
CASIWGETDTQYF
TGTGCCAGCATCTGGGGGGAGACAGATACGCAGTATTTT
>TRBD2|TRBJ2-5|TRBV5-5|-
CASSSGLAGGPRQETQYF
TGTGCCAGCAGCTCAGGACTAGCGGGGGGTCCACGCCAAGAGACCCAGTACTTC
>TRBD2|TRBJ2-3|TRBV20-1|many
CSARAGGGTDTQYF
TGCAGTGCTAGAGCGGGGGGAGGCACAGATACGCAGTATTTT
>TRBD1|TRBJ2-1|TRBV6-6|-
CASSQRQGLGDEQFF
TGTGCCAGCAGTCAACGACAGGGTTTAGGAGATGAGCAGTTCTTC
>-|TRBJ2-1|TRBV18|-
CASSPRVITGEAHEQFF
TGTGCCAGCTCACCACGAGTTATTACAGGGGAGGCACATGAGCAGTTCTTC
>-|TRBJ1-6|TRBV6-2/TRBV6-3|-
CASRRQSYNSPLHF
TGTGCCAGCAGACGACAGAGCTATAATTCACCCCTCCACTTT
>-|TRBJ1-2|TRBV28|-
CASRDRDTFNHGYTF
TGTGCCAGCAGGGACCGGGACACCTTTAACCATGGCTACACCTTC
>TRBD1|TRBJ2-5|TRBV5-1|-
CASNPGGEETQYF
TGCGCCAGCAACCCAGGGGGCGAGGAGACCCAGTACTTC
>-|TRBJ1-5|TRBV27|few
CASSLYGDLGSNQPQHF
TGTGCCAGCAGTTTATATGGGGATCTGGGGAGCAATCAGCCCCAGCATTTT
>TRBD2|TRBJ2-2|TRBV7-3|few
CASGPGTSGATGELFF
TGTGCCAGCGGCCCCGGGACTAGCGGAGCTACCGGGGAGCTGTTTTTT
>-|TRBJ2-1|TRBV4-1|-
CASGLPNEQFF
TGCGCCAGCGGCCTCCCCAATGAGCAGTTCTTC
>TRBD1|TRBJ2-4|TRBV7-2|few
CASSLTGTALAKNIQYF
TGTGCCAGCAGCTTAACCGGGACAGCATTAGCCAAAAACATTCAGTACTTC
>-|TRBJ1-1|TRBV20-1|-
CSARDLSTGGETEAFF
TGCAGTGCTAGAGATCTCAGCACAGGCGGGGAAACTGAAGCTTTCTTT
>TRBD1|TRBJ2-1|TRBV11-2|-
CAGSLVLPDRENNEQFF
TGTGCCGGCAGCTTAGTTTTACCGGACAGGGAAAACAATGAGCAGTTCTTC
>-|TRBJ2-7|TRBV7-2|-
CASSLASSLEQYF
TGTGCCAGCAGCTTAGCGTCTTCGCTCGAGCAGTACTTC
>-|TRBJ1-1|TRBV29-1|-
CSVGAGGTEAFF
TGCAGCGTTGGTGCGGGGGGCACTGAAGCTTTCTTT
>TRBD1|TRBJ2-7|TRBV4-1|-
CASSPRGGGITPNYEQYF
TGCGCCAGCAGCCCTAGAGGGGGCGGAATTACCCCAAACTACGAGCAGTACTTC